Listed below are T cell receptor beta chains from one sample, sequenced in a study of cytomegalovirus exposure and HLA in healthy donors. The protocol was immunoSEQ multiplex PCR, while the TCRdb copy is restricted to in-frame clones and leaves out a portion. The sample includes about 200,000 clones, more than 65% of them seen just once. Sequences were obtained from PBMCs. The source of these receptors is a man aged 50 or older in good health and CMV-seronegative. Each CDR3 is given with its conserved first and last residue. The D gene is left open where the match is weak. Some rows have no size entry. The others give once, few or many, or a class for an expanded clone.

V: TRBV28; D: TRBD1; size: .; J: TRBJ2-7; CDR3: CASTTTSTGGYEQYF; DNA: TGTGCCAGCACCACGACCTCGACAGGGGGGTACGAGCAGTACTTC
V: TRBV4-1; D: .; size: .; J: TRBJ1-2; CDR3: CASSLHGGKYGYTF; DNA: TGCGCCAGCAGCTTGCACGGGGGTAAATATGGCTACACCTTC
V: TRBV30; D: TRBD1; size: .; J: TRBJ2-2; CDR3: CAWSRMGTGDELFF; DNA: TGTGCCTGGAGCCGAATGGGGACAGGGGACGAGCTGTTTTTT
V: TRBV6-5; D: TRBD1; size: .; J: TRBJ2-7; CDR3: CASSYWDRSSYEQYF; DNA: TGTGCCAGCAGTTACTGGGACAGGAGCTCCTACGAGCAGTACTTC
V: TRBV6-5; D: .; size: once; J: TRBJ2-7; CDR3: CASSYSPLSKYEQYF; DNA: TGTGCCAGCAGTTACTCGCCTCTTAGCAAGTACGAGCAGTACTTC
V: TRBV29-1; D: .; size: .; J: TRBJ1-1; CDR3: CSAHRGTEAFF; DNA: TGCAGCGCCCATAGGGGGACTGAAGCTTTCTTT
V: TRBV5-6; D: .; size: .; J: TRBJ1-1; CDR3: CASSPSGSPNTEAFF; DNA: TGTGCCAGCAGCCCAAGCGGGTCGCCGAACACTGAAGCTTTCTTT
V: TRBV19; D: TRBD1; size: few; J: TRBJ2-7; CDR3: CASSPTGGSYEQYF; DNA: TGTGCCAGTAGTCCGACAGGGGGTTCATACGAGCAGTACTTC
V: TRBV7-7; D: TRBD2; size: .; J: TRBJ2-3; CDR3: CASSLGTSGSTDTQYF; DNA: TGTGCCAGCAGCTTAGGGACTAGCGGGAGCACAGATACGCAGTATTTT
V: TRBV7-9; D: .; size: .; J: TRBJ1-2; CDR3: CASSLVHEPSSDGYTF; DNA: TGTGCCAGCAGCTTAGTCCATGAACCGAGCTCGGATGGCTACACCTTC